A selection of T cell receptor beta chains follows, all from one sample in a study of blood T cell repertoires in COVID-19. Produced via immunoSEQ multiplex PCR; TCRdb's table is partial and in-frame only. Of more than 250,000 clones detected, about 89% appear once; the ten largest clones hold under 7.5%. The specimen sequenced was peripheral blood. Every receptor here comes from a man in his late teens or twenties who had recovered from COVID-19. CDR3s include the opening cysteine and the closing phenylalanine or tryptophan. D genes are given only for firm matches. Not all rows give a size; the values are once, few, many and, for expanded clones, a class.

>-|TRBJ2-3|TRBV13|TRBD1
CASSFRQGSADTQYF
TGTGCCAGCAGCTTCCGACAGGGATCGGCAGATACGCAGTATTTT
>-|TRBJ2-1|TRBV6-5|TRBD2
CASRGTGTSLNEQFF
TGTGCCAGCAGGGGGACCGGGACTAGTCTCAATGAGCAGTTCTTC
>-|TRBJ2-1|TRBV19|-
CASSIRLDPYNEQFF
TGTGCCAGTAGTATAAGACTAGACCCCTACAATGAGCAGTTCTTC
>-|TRBJ2-1|TRBV7-9|TRBD2
CASSHRGLAGVSYNEQFF
TGTGCCAGCAGCCACCGAGGGCTAGCGGGGGTCTCCTACAATGAGCAGTTCTTC
>-|TRBJ2-2|TRBV14|TRBD1
CASSSPGTGVYNTGELFF
TGTGCCAGCAGCAGCCCCGGGACAGGGGTGTATAACACCGGGGAGCTGTTTTTT
>-|TRBJ2-1|TRBV10-3|TRBD2
CAISPGLVVSEQFF
TGTGCCATCAGTCCGGGACTAGTTGTAAGTGAGCAGTTCTTC
>-|TRBJ1-1|TRBV11-3|-
CASSKGVDTEAFF
TGTGCCAGCAGCAAGGGGGTGGACACTGAAGCTTTCTTT
>few|TRBJ1-4|TRBV5-1|TRBD1
CASSLEGQGYEKLFF
TGCGCCAGCAGCTTGGAGGGACAGGGCTACGAAAAACTGTTTTTT
>-|TRBJ2-7|TRBV5-5|TRBD1
CASSLTPGQGRDEQYF
TGTGCCAGCAGCTTGACTCCGGGACAGGGGCGAGACGAGCAGTACTTC
>-|TRBJ2-1|TRBV7-9|TRBD1
CASSGQGQGNSYNEQFF
TGTGCCAGCAGCGGACAGGGACAGGGTAACTCCTACAATGAGCAGTTCTTC
>-|TRBJ1-2|TRBV7-3|-
CASSLAGTIGYTF
TGTGCCAGCAGCTTAGCAGGGACTATTGGCTACACCTTC
>-|TRBJ2-1|TRBV2|TRBD2
CASPVEAGGVSNEQFF
TGTGCCAGCCCAGTGGAGGCGGGAGGTGTATCCAATGAGCAGTTCTTC
>-|TRBJ1-4|TRBV30|-
CAWMGGLGEKLFF
TGTGCCTGGATGGGAGGGTTAGGAGAAAAACTGTTTTTT
>once|TRBJ2-2|TRBV13|-
CASSLGRRKAGELFF
TGTGCCAGCAGCTTAGGGCGCAGGAAGGCCGGGGAGCTGTTTTTT
>-|TRBJ2-7|TRBV6-5|-
CASSTPSSYEQYF
TGTGCCAGCAGTACCCCCAGCTCCTACGAGCAGTACTTC
>once|TRBJ1-5|TRBV3-1/TRBV3-2|-
CASSRQGSNQPQHF
TGTGCCAGCAGCCGTCAGGGAAGCAATCAGCCCCAGCATTTT
>-|TRBJ2-7|TRBV24-1|TRBD1
CATSGVQDRGGEQYF
TGTGCCACCAGTGGAGTCCAGGACAGGGGCGGCGAGCAGTACTTC
>-|TRBJ1-2|TRBV4-3|-
CASSQDVGAGAYGYTF
TGCGCCAGCAGCCAAGATGTGGGAGCAGGGGCTTATGGCTACACCTTC
>-|TRBJ1-1|TRBV7-9|TRBD1
CASSPRDSNTEAFF
TGTGCCAGCAGCCCCCGGGACAGTAACACTGAAGCTTTCTTT
>-|TRBJ2-1|TRBV27|TRBD1
CASSWAGQAKNEQFF
TGTGCCAGCAGTTGGGCGGGACAGGCCAAAAATGAGCAGTTCTTC
>-|TRBJ2-1|TRBV10-2|-
CASSEPSKGVAAYNEQFF
TGCGCCAGCAGTGAGCCATCGAAAGGGGTAGCGGCCTACAATGAGCAGTTCTTC
>once|TRBJ2-7|TRBV6-5|-
CASSYSIRGPTYEQYF
TGTGCCAGCAGTTACTCGATCAGGGGCCCTACCTACGAGCAGTACTTC
>-|TRBJ2-3|TRBV19|TRBD1
CASKMDREIDTQYF
TGTGCCAGTAAGATGGACAGGGAAATAGATACGCAGTATTTT
>-|TRBJ2-3|TRBV19|TRBD2
CASSIVAGVTDTQYF
TGTGCCAGTAGTATCGTAGCGGGAGTCACAGATACGCAGTATTTT
>-|TRBJ2-7|TRBV10-2|TRBD2
CASSEPGTSPYEQYF
TGCGCCAGCAGTGAGCCTGGGACTAGTCCCTACGAGCAGTACTTC
>once|TRBJ2-5|TRBV9|TRBD2
CASSVTSGQETQYF
TGTGCCAGCAGCGTGACTAGCGGCCAAGAGACCCAGTACTTC
>-|TRBJ2-3|TRBV5-1|TRBD2
CASTGLAVTDTQYF
TGCGCCAGCACGGGACTAGCGGTAACAGATACGCAGTATTTT
>-|TRBJ1-4|TRBV30|-
CAWSPGHATNEKLFF
TGTGCCTGGAGTCCCGGACACGCAACTAATGAAAAACTGTTTTTT